One and the same sample provided the 7 T cell receptor beta chains below, sequenced in a study of blood T cell repertoires in COVID-19. Sequencing was performed with immunoSEQ multiplex PCR; in TCRdb, only in-frame clones are kept and a portion is missing. The sample yields under 250,000 clones, approximately 85% seen once. The material sequenced was PBMCs or T cells enriched from blood (not recorded which). Every receptor here comes from a woman between 45 and 65 years old with acute COVID-19.

The chain recombines TRBV30 with TRBJ1-1; D is perhaps TRBD1 (5 bases). CDR1 and CDR2 from the germline V gene are GTSNPN and SVGIG (reference sequence). The CDR3 spans 16 residues. Trimming stripped 2 bases from V and 1 base from J, with 17 bases between. The CDR3 sequence is CAWSPDPRGRNTEAFF. The CDR3, as DNA: TGTGCCTGGAGTCCCGACCCAAGGGGCAGGAACACTGAAGCTTTCTTT.

The chain recombines TRBV5-1 with TRBJ1-2; TRBD1 aligns across 9 bases. Germline trimming cut 0 bases from V and 6 bases from J; bases unmatched to any gene: 9. Looked up from germline, CDR1 is SGHRS and CDR2 is YFSETQ. The CDR3 is 16 residues long. CDR3 residues: CASSLAQGTGRNGYTF. The DNA of the CDR3 is TGCGCCAGCAGCTTGGCCCAGGGGACAGGGCGGAATGGCTACACCTTC.

The CDR3 spells CATEDRGRLSYGYTF. The DNA of the CDR3 is TGTGCCACCGAGGACAGGGGGCGCCTTAGCTATGGCTACACCTTC. The genes are TRBV6-5 and TRBJ1-2; 11 bases match TRBD1. The germline gives CDR1 MNHEY, CDR2 SVGAGI. V trimming: 10 bases; J trimming: 4 bases; junction bases outside the gene matches: 11. The CDR3 spans 15 residues.

The V gene is TRBV3-1 (or the pseudogene TRBV3-2), the J gene TRBJ2-7, with D possibly being TRBD1 (5 bases). V lost 0 bases to trimming and J lost 1 base, with 10 bases between them. CDR3 length: 15 amino acids. Looked up from germline, CDR1 is LGHDT and CDR2 is YNNKEL (reference sequence). The CDR3 spells CASSQDLGLSYEQYF. In nucleotides, the CDR3 is TGTGCCAGCAGCCAAGATTTGGGGCTATCCTACGAGCAGTACTTC.

The chain has TRBV5-1 and TRBJ1-2; D possibly corresponds to TRBD1 (6 bases). CDR1 is SGHRS and CDR2 is YFSETQ in the germline V gene. Trimming took off 4 bases at V and 5 bases at J, with 12 bases between the two ends. The CDR3 contains 13 residues. CDR3 in DNA: TGCGCCAGCAGCGAACAGGGCCGGTATGGCTACACCTTC. Its translation is CASSEQGRYGYTF.

The chain carries TRBV5-4 and TRBJ1-1; D uncertain. The CDR3 contains 11 residues. The germline V gene has CDR1 SGHNT and CDR2 YYREEE (reference sequence). V was clipped by 4 bases and J by 5 bases, with 6 bases between them. CDR3 in amino acids: CASSTETEAFF. CDR3 in DNA: TGTGCCAGCAGCACAGAGACTGAAGCTTTCTTT.

The chain combines TRBV19 with TRBJ1-1; 8 nucleotides agree with TRBD1. This CDR3 region has 14 residues. Germline V lookup: CDR1 LNHDA, CDR2 SQIVND (reference sequence). The ends lost 4 bases at V and 2 bases at J; junction bases unmatched: 3. The CDR3 nucleotides are TGTGCCAGTAGTAGACAGGGGTTAAACACTGAAGCTTTCTTT. This gives the protein CASSRQGLNTEAFF.